This T cell receptor beta chain was identified in a study of Graves' ophthalmopathy and Graves' hyperthyroidism. Study outcomes and limitations: Ophthalmopathy and stable hyperthyroidism were discriminated by a 13-signature model, with roughly 88% sensitivity and approximately 77% specificity.

This clonotype has ten or more counts. Its antigen is unknown. Researchers turned away patients with other autoimmune diseases, uncontrolled infections, pregnancy or lactation. The diagnosis was founded upon clinical symptoms, serum thyroxine, TRAb, thyroid ultrasound and orbital computed tomography. RNA transcripts yielded amplified TCR beta CDR3 regions. First-round RT-PCR employed HTBI primers, with a second-round multiplex PCR after it. MiXCR, run by TCRdb on the multiplex PCR reads, gives a single entry per CDR3 protein. Here the sample spans just over 600,000 distinct CDR3 sequences, about a fifth being singletons. The CDR3 consists of 14 residues. Germline V CDR1 and CDR2: SNHLY, FYNNEI. Trimming took off 7 bases at V and 5 bases at J, with 15 bases between the two ends.

The V and J genes are TRBV2 and TRBJ1-5; a weak D match, TRBD1 (5 bases). The sequencing sample was made of peripheral blood. The TCR originated in a woman between 18 and 29 years old with stable Graves' hyperthyroidism. Some clones in this sample may be carry-over from other donors' samples. The CDR3 spells CASNGAGTHQPQHF. In nucleotides, the CDR3 is TGTGCCAGCAACGGAGCAGGGACCCATCAGCCCCAGCATTTT.